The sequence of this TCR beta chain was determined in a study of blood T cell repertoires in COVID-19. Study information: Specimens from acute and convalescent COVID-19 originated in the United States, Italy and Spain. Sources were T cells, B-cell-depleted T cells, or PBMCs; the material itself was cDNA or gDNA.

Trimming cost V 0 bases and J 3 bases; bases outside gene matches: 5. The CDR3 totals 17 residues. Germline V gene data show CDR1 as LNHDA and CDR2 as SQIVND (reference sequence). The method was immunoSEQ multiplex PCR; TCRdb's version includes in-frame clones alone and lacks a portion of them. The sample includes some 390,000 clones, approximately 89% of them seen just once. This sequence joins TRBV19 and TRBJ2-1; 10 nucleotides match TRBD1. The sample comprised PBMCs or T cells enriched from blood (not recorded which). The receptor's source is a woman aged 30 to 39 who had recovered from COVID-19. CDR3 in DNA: TGTGCCAGTAGTATAGATGCCAGGACAGGGGGCTACAATGAGCAGTTCTTC. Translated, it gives CASSIDARTGGYNEQFF.